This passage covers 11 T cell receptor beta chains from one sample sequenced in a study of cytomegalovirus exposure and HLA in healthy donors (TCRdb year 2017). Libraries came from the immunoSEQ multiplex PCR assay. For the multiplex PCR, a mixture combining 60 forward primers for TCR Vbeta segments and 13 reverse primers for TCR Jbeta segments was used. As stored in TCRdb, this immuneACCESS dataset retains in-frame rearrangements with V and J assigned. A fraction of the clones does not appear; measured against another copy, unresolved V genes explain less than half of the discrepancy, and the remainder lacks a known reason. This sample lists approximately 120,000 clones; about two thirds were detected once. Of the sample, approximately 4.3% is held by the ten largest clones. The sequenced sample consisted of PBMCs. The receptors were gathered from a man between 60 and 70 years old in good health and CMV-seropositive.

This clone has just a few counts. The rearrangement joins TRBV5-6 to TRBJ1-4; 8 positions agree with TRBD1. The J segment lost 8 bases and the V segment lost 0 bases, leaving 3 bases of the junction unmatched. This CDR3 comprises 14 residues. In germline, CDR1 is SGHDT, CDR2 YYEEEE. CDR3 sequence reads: CASSLGRGREKLFF. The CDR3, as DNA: TGTGCCAGCAGCTTGGGCAGGGGGCGGGAAAAACTGTTTTTT.

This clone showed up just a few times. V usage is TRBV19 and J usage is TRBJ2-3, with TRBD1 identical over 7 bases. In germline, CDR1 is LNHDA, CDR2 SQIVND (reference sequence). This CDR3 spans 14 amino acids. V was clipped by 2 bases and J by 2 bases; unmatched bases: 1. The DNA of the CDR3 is TGTGCCAGTAGTATAACAGGGGCCACAGATACGCAGTATTTT. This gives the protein CASSITGATDTQYF. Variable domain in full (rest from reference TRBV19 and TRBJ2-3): DGGITQSPKYLFRKEGQNVTLSCEQNLNHDAMYWYRQDPGQGLRLIYYSQIVNDFQKGDIAEGYSVSREKKESFPLTVTSAQKNPTAFYLCASSITGATDTQYFGPGTRLTVL.

In DNA form, the CDR3 reads TGTGCCATCAGGACTAGCGGGGGGCCGAGCTCCTACAATGAGCAGTTCTTC. Translated: CAIRTSGGPSSYNEQFF. J is TRBJ2-1 and V is TRBV10-3, with TRBD2 identical over 13 bases. CDR1 ENHRY and CDR2 SYGVKD come from the germline V gene. This CDR3 has 17 residues. V shed 6 bases, J shed 0 bases, and the junction held 5 bases outside the gene matches.

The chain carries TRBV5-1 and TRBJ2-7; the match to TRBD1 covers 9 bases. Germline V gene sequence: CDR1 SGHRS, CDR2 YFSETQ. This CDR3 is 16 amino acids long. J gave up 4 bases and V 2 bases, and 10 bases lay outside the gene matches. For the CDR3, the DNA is TGCGCCAGCAGCTTAAGGACAGGGGAGAGTTCTTACGAGCAGTACTTC. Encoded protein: CASSLRTGESSYEQYF. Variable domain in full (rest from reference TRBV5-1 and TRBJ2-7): KAGVTQTPRYLIKTRGQQVTLSCSPISGHRSVSWYQQTPGQGLQFLFEYFSETQRNKGNFPGRFSGRQFSNSRSEMNVSTLELGDSALYLCASSLRTGESSYEQYFGPGTRLTVT.

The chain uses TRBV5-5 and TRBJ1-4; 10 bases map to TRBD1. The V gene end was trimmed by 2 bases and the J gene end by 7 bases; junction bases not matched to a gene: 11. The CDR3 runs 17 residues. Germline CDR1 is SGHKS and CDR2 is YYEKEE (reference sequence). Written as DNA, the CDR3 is TGTGCCAGCAGCTTAACCCCGGGACAGGGGTTTTCTGAAAAACTGTTTTTT. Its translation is CASSLTPGQGFSEKLFF.

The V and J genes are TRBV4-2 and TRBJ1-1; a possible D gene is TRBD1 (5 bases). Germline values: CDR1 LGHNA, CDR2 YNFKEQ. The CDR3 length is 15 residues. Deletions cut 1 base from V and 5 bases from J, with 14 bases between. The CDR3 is CASSQGGGVRTEAFF. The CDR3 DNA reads TGTGCCAGCAGCCAAGGCGGGGGGGTTAGGACTGAAGCTTTCTTT.

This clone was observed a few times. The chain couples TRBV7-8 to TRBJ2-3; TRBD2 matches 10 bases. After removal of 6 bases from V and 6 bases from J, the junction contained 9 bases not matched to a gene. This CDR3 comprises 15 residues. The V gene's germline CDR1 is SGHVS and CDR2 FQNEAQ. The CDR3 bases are TGTGCCAGCAGTATTACTAGCGGGGAAATGGATACGCAGTATTTT. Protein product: CASSITSGEMDTQYF.

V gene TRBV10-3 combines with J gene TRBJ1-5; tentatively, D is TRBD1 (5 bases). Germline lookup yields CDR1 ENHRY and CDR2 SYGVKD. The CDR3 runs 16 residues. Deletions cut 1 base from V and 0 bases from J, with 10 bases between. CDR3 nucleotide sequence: TGTGCCATCAGTGAGTATTCAGGGAATAGCAATCAGCCCCAGCATTTT. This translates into CAISEYSGNSNQPQHF.

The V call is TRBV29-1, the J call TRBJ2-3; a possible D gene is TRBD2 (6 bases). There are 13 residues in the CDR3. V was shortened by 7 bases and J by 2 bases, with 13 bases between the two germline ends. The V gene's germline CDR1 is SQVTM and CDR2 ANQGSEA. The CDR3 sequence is CSADSGHTDTQYF. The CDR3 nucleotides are TGCAGCGCAGATAGCGGTCACACAGATACGCAGTATTTT.

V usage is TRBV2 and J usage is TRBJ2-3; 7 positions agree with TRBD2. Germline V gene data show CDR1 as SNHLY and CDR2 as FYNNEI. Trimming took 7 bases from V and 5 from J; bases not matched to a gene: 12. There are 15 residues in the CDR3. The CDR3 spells CASIGLESPQDTQYF. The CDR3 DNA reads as TGTGCCAGCATTGGACTAGAATCCCCACAAGATACGCAGTATTTT. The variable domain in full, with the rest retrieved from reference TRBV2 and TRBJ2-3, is EPEVTQTPSHQVTQMGQEVILRCVPISNHLYFYWYRQILGQKVEFLVSFYNNEISEKSEIFDDQFSVERPDGSNFTLKIRSTKLEDSAMYFCASIGLESPQDTQYFGPGTRLTVL.

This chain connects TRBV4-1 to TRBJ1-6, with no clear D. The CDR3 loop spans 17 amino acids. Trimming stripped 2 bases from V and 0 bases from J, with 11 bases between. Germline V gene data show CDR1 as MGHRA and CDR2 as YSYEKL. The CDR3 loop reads CASSQWSGISYNSPLHF. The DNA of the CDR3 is TGCGCCAGCAGCCAATGGTCCGGGATCTCCTATAATTCACCCCTCCACTTT.